These 5 T cell receptor beta chains were all obtained from the same sample, sequenced in a study of blood T cell repertoires in COVID-19. Profiling relied on immunoSEQ multiplex PCR, and the TCRdb table lists in-frame clones only, not all of them. The sample holds fewer than 400,000 clones; 89% are singletons and the top ten take roughly 1.9%. Material for sequencing was peripheral blood. Receptor source: a woman aged 25 to 45 with COVID-19, enrolled during active disease.

The rearrangement joins TRBV18 to TRBJ1-1; TRBD1 agrees at 7 bases. Germline V CDR1 and CDR2: KGHSH, LQKENI. This CDR3 is built from 15 residues. J lost 5 bases, V lost 3 bases, and 9 bases had no gene match. DNA for the CDR3: TGTGCCAGCTCACCTCGACAGGGTACGTCGACTGAAGCTTTCTTT. This codes for CASSPRQGTSTEAFF.

This clone occurred once. The chain carries TRBV11-2 and TRBJ2-5, with 7 bases lining up with TRBD2. Per the germline V gene, CDR1 is SGHAT and CDR2 is FQNNGV. V was clipped by 1 base and J by 5 bases; unmatched bases: 7. The CDR3 loop spans 15 amino acids. The CDR3 sequence is CASSLGSGGGETQYF. In DNA, the CDR3 is TGTGCCAGCAGCTTAGGTTCGGGGGGAGGCGAGACCCAGTACTTC.

Only one count was recorded for this clone. The chain combines TRBV21-1 with TRBJ2-7; the DNA was not used to check the table's D call, TRBD1. TRBV21-1 is recorded as a pseudogene. There are 12 residues in the CDR3. The CDR3 DNA sequence: TGTGCCAGCAGCACAAAACAGACCGAGCAGTACTTC. As protein: CASSTKQTEQYF.

The chain has TRBV19 and TRBJ2-1; 7 nucleotides align to TRBD2. Germline values: CDR1 LNHDA, CDR2 SQIVND (reference sequence). With V trimmed by 10 bases and J by 4 bases, 16 bases remained unmatched. CDR3 size: 16 residues. CDR3 bases: TGTGCCACATTCCGCGATAGCAGCGGGAAATACAATGAGCAGTTCTTC. Residues: CATFRDSSGKYNEQFF.

The chain has TRBV28 and TRBJ1-2; D not resolved. The germline CDR1 and CDR2 sequences are MDHEN and SYDVKM. CDR3 length equals 15 residues. With 4 bases removed from V and 5 bases from J, the gap between germline ends came to 17 bases. In nucleotides, the CDR3 is TGTGCCAGCAGTTCCCACCCCCCAGGCAGATATGGCTACACCTTC. It specifies CASSSHPPGRYGYTF.